This TCR beta chain derives from a study of blood T cells in healthy people across ages. This CDR3 has 16 amino acids. In germline, CDR1 is SGHTA, CDR2 FQGNSA. With 1 base removed from V and 0 bases from J, the gap between germline ends came to 13 bases. It was with a sample-barcoded 5' primer and a J-beta primer mix that a second PCR of roughly 7 to 12 cycles was run. TCRdb re-called the 5' RACE reads with MiXCR, one entry per CDR3 protein. The profile covers approximately 1,100,000 distinct CDR3 sequences, with under 55% appearing a single time and under 20% taken by the ten largest. The chain combines TRBV7-2 with TRBJ2-7; D gene uncertain. This sequence was found in a woman aged 55-69 years in good health. Sequencing used blood. CDR3 residues: CASSLGLGKSSYEQYF. For the CDR3, the DNA is TGTGCCAGCAGCTTAGGGTTAGGGAAAAGCTCCTACGAGCAGTACTTC. Filled out from reference TRBV7-2 and TRBJ2-7, the complete variable domain reads GAGVSQSPSNKVTEKGKDVELRCDPISGHTALYWYRQSLGQGLEFLIYFQGNSAPDKSGLPSDRFSAERTGGSVSTLTIQRTQQEDSAVYLCASSLGLGKSSYEQYFGPGTRLTVT.